These 13 T cell receptor beta chains came from one sample sequenced in a study of regulatory T cells in long-lasting Graves disease. Library construction for TCR beta used iRepertoire HTBI primers and Arm-PCR of CDR3 regions. One entry per CDR3 protein results from TCRdb running MiXCR on the multiplex PCR reads. The repertoire consists of roughly 450,000 distinct CDR3 sequences, with 20% to 25% occurring once and the leading ten covering about an eighth. Sample time point: persistent/refractory GD, antithyroid drugs over 5 years with positive TRAb. Extracted PBMC RNA gave rise to the TCR library. Here the sequenced sample was peripheral blood mononuclear cells (PBMCs), taken when the disease was refractory, from a patient treated with antithyroid drugs. Receptors were obtained from a female donor with Graves disease.

This clonotype occurred many times. The chain combines TRBV6-2 or TRBV6-3 with TRBJ1-1; 7 nucleotides align to TRBD1. The CDR3 spans 16 residues. In germline, CDR1 is MNHEY, CDR2 SVGEGT. With 5 bases clipped from V and 4 bases from J, the junction kept 13 bases outside the gene matches. The CDR3 loop reads CASSHVDDRVGTEAFF. The CDR3 DNA follows: TGTGCCAGCAGTCATGTCGACGACAGGGTTGGCACTGAAGCTTTCTTT.

This clonotype was observed a few times. The V and J genes are TRBV7-2 and TRBJ2-3, with 10 bases identical to TRBD2. Germline values: CDR1 SGHTA, CDR2 FQGNSA. The CDR3 is 18 residues long. V lost 5 bases to trimming and J lost 2 bases; unmatched junction nucleotides: 13. The CDR3 DNA follows: TGTGCCAGCAGCCCCAGGGTCGGAGCGGGAGGGGTCACAGATACGCAGTATTTT. As protein: CASSPRVGAGGVTDTQYF.

At least ten counts were recorded for this clonotype. The chain recombines TRBV12-3 or TRBV12-4 with TRBJ2-4; 7 bases are a match to TRBD1. V lost 5 bases and J lost 1; bases outside the gene matches: 11. The CDR3 loop spans 17 amino acids. In DNA, the CDR3 is TGTGCCAGCAGTGACCGACAGGGTTCTCTGGCCAAAAACATTCAGTACTTC. Translated: CASSDRQGSLAKNIQYF.

This clonotype was picked up many times. The rearrangement joins TRBV5-4 to TRBJ1-4; D remains ambiguous. In germline, CDR1 is SGHNT, CDR2 YYREEE (reference sequence). The CDR3 loop spans 13 amino acids. The V end was cut by 3 bases, the J end by 5 bases, with 8 bases between. Here the CDR3 reads CASSSDRNEKLFF. DNA of the CDR3: TGTGCCAGCAGCTCGGACCGAAATGAAAAACTGTTTTTT.

This chain uses TRBV12-3 or TRBV12-4 with TRBJ2-7, with 9 bases matching TRBD2. The J segment lost 2 bases and the V segment lost 3 bases, leaving 8 bases of the junction unmatched. The CDR3 extends over 16 amino acids. CDR3: CASSFGWGGRAYEQYF. DNA for the CDR3: TGTGCCAGCAGTTTTGGGTGGGGCGGGAGGGCCTACGAGCAGTACTTC.

To note about this clonotype: Only one base separates this from a far larger clonotype, so it likely reflects a read error. The chain couples TRBV11-2 to TRBJ2-7; the match to TRBD2 covers 9 bases. The CDR3 runs to 15 residues. CDR1 is SGHAT and CDR2 is FQNNGV in the germline V gene. The CDR3 nucleotides are TGTGTCAGCAGCTTAGCGGGCGGGAGGGAATACGAGCAGTACTTC. It yields the protein CVSSLAGGREYEQYF. Supplemented by reference TRBV11-2 and TRBJ2-7, the full variable domain reads EAGVAQSPRYKIIEKRQSVAFWCNPISGHATLYWYQQILGQGPKLLIQFQNNGVVDDSQLPKDRFSAERLKGVDSTLKIQPAKLEDSAVYLCVSSLAGGREYEQYFGPGTRLTVT.

This clonotype was observed many times. The V gene is TRBV28, the J gene TRBJ2-7; D gene uncertain. The germline V and J ends were trimmed by 5 bases and 6 bases, with 14 bases remaining between them. The CDR3 is 13 amino acids. Germline values: CDR1 MDHEN, CDR2 SYDVKM. CDR3 protein: CASSRRLGGEQYF. CDR3 coding DNA: TGTGCCAGCAGTCGGCGTCTGGGTGGCGAGCAGTACTTC.

The chain recombines TRBV6-2 or TRBV6-3 with TRBJ2-1; 7 bases are shared with TRBD2. The CDR3 loop spans 16 amino acids. V was pared by 2 bases and J by 0 bases, with 4 bases of the junction left unmatched. The germline V gene encodes CDR1 MNHEY and CDR2 SVGEGT. CDR3 region: CASSYVWTSSYNEQFF. CDR3 nucleotides: TGTGCCAGCAGTTACGTTTGGACTAGCTCCTACAATGAGCAGTTCTTC.

The sample holds many counts of this clonotype. The V and J genes are TRBV12-3 or TRBV12-4 and TRBJ1-2; 10 nucleotides agree with TRBD1. Unmatched junction bases numbered 7, after V lost 5 bases and J lost 4 bases. The CDR3 covers 15 residues. The CDR3 sequence: CASSQGQGDVYGYTF. The CDR3 DNA reads as TGTGCCAGCAGTCAAGGACAGGGGGACGTCTATGGCTACACCTTC.

This clonotype came up many times. The rearrangement uses TRBV12-3 or TRBV12-4 and TRBJ2-6, with D perhaps TRBD1 (6 bases). Trimming took off 6 bases at V and 3 bases at J, with 15 bases between the two ends. The CDR3 consists of 16 residues. DNA for the CDR3: TGTGCCAGCAGCAATTATGGGGGCTATGGGGCCAACGTCCTGACTTTC. Its protein is CASSNYGGYGANVLTF.

The table lists this clonotype with many counts. The chain joins TRBV29-1 to TRBJ1-2; the match to TRBD1 covers 9 bases. The CDR3 loop spans 12 amino acids. The V gene's germline CDR1 is SQVTM and CDR2 ANQGSEA. J gave up 5 bases and V 4 bases, and 2 bases lay outside the gene matches. The CDR3 DNA follows: TGCAGCGTTGTTGGACAGGGGTATGGCTACACCTTC. It codes for CSVVGQGYGYTF.

The table lists this clonotype with a few counts. The chain has TRBV5-6 and TRBJ1-3; unclear D gene. Germline CDR1 and CDR2: SGHDT and YYEEEE. V was clipped by 2 bases and J by 4 bases, with 10 bases between them. CDR3 length equals 14 residues. CDR3 in amino acids: CASSFSLSGNTIYF. The CDR3 DNA is TGTGCCAGCAGCTTCTCGCTGAGCGGAAACACCATATATTTT.

This clonotype showed up just a few times. The rearrangement links TRBV12-3 or TRBV12-4 to TRBJ1-1; tentative D call: TRBD1 (5 bases). The CDR3 totals 16 residues. V was cut by 3 bases and J by 1 base, with 15 bases left in between. The CDR3 protein is CASSFIIDSTNTEAFF. CDR3 nucleotides: TGTGCCAGCAGTTTCATTATTGACAGCACGAACACTGAAGCTTTCTTT.